The entry that follows covers one TCR beta chain sequence. What it binds is unknown. The sample contains more than one DNA sequence encoding this CDR3. Sequenced by immunoSEQ multiplex PCR; TCRdb stores in-frame clones only, minus some. The sample records about 38,000 clones, approximately 80% being singletons. This specimen belongs to a study of glioma-infiltrating T cells after dendritic cell vaccination. Study background: Patients had newly diagnosed or recurrent glioblastoma and received dendritic cell vaccines.

Study-wide results and limits: Estimated pretreatment TIL content predicted outcome after dendritic cell vaccination.

The TCR comes from a human donor with glioblastoma. The material sequenced was blood, taken before dendritic cell vaccination.

The CDR3 reads CASSDSLYNSPLHF. As DNA, the CDR3 is TGTGCCAGCAGCGACAGTCTCTATAATTCACCCCTCCACTTT. This chain joins TRBV9 and TRBJ1-6; D ambiguous. Trimming removed 3 bases at V and 3 bases at J, with 7 bases between. The germline V gene encodes CDR1 SGDLS and CDR2 YYNGEE. The CDR3 is made up of 14 amino acids.